This TCR beta chain was identified during a study of shared clonotypes between healthy human individuals (dated by TCRdb to 2020 to 2022). Looking at the study overall: Three men and a couple of women, aged 18 to 49 years, made up the cohort. For each donor, CD4 naive and CD4 memory were each given three plates, CD8 naive was given two plates, and CD8 memory was given one plate. The study deeply sequenced blood TCR repertoires of about 5 healthy adults to estimate repertoire size and the extent of clonotype sharing between individuals. To increase sequencing depth and limit assay-specific biases, different laboratories used diverse techniques to prepare libraries and sequence TCR repertoires. Leukapheresis yielded between about 0.94 and 8.9 billion PBMCs per donor.

Per the germline V gene, SQVTM is the CDR1 and ANQGSEA is the CDR2. Reading from cysteine to phenylalanine, the CDR3 counts 17 amino acids. Only CDR3 DNA remains: 51 bases, in frame from the first base. Deletion took 3 bases off V and 8 bases off J, with a span of 26 bases between the germline ends. What the work shows at the level of the full study, not this receptor alone: Rarefaction of sorted-subset datasets indicated incomplete sequencing despite the large sequencing depth. Pairwise subsampling indicated that sequencing depth was expected to affect the degree of clonotype sharing among donors. The genetic and exposure-history diversity represented was limited by the small number of donors. Around 5.4% of naive CD4, 3.5% of naive CD8, 2% to 2.5% of memory CD4, and around 0.4% of memory CD8 clonotypes were shared across a few donors. Higher generation probabilities were observed for clonotypes shared by all four sorted-subset donors than for non-shared clonotypes. Naive subsets generally had larger estimated clonotype richness than memory subsets. Sampling was restricted to blood, and TCR repertoires in tissues likely differ from the TCR repertoires found in blood.

Using the deep immunoSEQ assay, TCR CDR3 regions were amplified from genomic DNA by multiplex PCR. For each cell subset, the extracted genomic DNA was distributed evenly across all wells of several immunoSEQ 96-well plates, and each plate served as one replicate. For sorted subsets, roughly 200 ng of genomic DNA, equivalent to around 29,000 T cell genomes, went into each replicate PCR. Purified libraries were measured with a Qubit 3.0 fluorometer, size-checked on a Bioanalyzer 2100, and measured again with the KAPA Library Quantification kit. Every immunoSEQ 96-well plate was sequenced on a dedicated single-read 150-cycle Illumina NextSeq 550 flow cell. For the original study's pipeline: The immunoSEQ output contained only junctional sequences without quality scores, so filtering could not match that applied to full-length reads. Sequences were annotated with PyIR, a Python wrapper for IgBLAST v1.9, and V/J genes and CDR3 were assigned using IMGT germline references. Reads were removed for weak V/J assignments (E-value above 1e-6), missing CDR3, stop codons, out-of-frame junctions, or ambiguous translated residues. V3J clonotypes were defined by identical inferred V gene, J gene, and CDR3 amino acid sequence. To compute the percentage overlap between repertoires, the number of shared unique clonotypes was divided by the size of the smaller repertoire. RTK rarefaction, the Chao1 estimator, and Recon v2.1 estimates of unobserved clonotypes were used to assess repertoire richness. OLGA was used to compute generation probabilities for all TCRbeta clonotypes that the gDNA method yielded from a few donors. The clones in this table, taken by TCRdb from immuneACCESS, are in-frame only. Not every clone is retained; where verified, under half of the shortfall comes from an unresolved V gene, and the cause of the rest is unknown. D and trimming come from the DNA, and the V and J calls and clone size come from that table. This sample has some 650,000 clones in its table, and roughly 97% of those were observed once. Together, the top ten hold 0.057% of the sample.

As to this clone: The clone's antigen remains unknown. No base quality information exists; no much larger clone differs at one position.

The donors were healthy, HIV-negative adults who had no recently reported acute infections or vaccinations. Every donor was a Caucasian adult living in Nashville, Tennessee, USA. CD4+ T cells were enriched by magnetic negative selection; naive cells were then positively selected on CD45RA, and the negative fraction formed the memory subset. After blood collection by leukapheresis, PBMCs were isolated using Ficoll-Histopaque density gradient centrifugation and then cryopreserved in the vapor phase of liquid nitrogen. Analytical flow cytometry was used to check the purity and quantity of every magnetically sorted T cell population. Genomic DNA was isolated from each sorted fraction and quantified by UV absorbance on a Nanodrop 2000c.

Sequenced: naive CD4+ T cells sorted from blood. The meaning of the sample's cell subset or site label: CD45RA+ positively selected. This clonotype originated in a woman aged 25 to 45 in good health. The chain employs TRBV29-1 and TRBJ1-3; the D gene cannot be named for sure. The CDR3 amino acid sequence is: CSVEVGLGVPSGDTIYF. The sequenced DNA: TGCAGCGTTGAGGTGGGTCTTGGCGTCCCATCAGGCGACACCATATATTTT.